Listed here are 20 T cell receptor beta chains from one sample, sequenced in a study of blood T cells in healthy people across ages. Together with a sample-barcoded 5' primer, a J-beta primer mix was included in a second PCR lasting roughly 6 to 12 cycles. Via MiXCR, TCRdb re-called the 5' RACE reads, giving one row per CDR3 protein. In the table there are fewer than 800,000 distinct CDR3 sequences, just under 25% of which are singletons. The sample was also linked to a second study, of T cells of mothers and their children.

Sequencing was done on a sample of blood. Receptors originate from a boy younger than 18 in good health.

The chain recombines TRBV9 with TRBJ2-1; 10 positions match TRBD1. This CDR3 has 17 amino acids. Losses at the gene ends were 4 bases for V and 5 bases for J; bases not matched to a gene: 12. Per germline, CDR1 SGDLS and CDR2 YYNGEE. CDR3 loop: CASSPGTGAGGNNEQFF. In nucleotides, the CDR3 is TGTGCCAGCAGCCCCGGGACAGGGGCTGGGGGAAACAATGAGCAGTTCTTC.

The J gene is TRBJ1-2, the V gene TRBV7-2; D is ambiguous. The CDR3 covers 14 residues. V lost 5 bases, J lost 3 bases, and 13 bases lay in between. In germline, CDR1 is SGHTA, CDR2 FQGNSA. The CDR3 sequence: CASSQQQGDYGYTF. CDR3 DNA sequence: TGTGCCAGCAGCCAACAGCAAGGCGACTATGGCTACACCTTC.

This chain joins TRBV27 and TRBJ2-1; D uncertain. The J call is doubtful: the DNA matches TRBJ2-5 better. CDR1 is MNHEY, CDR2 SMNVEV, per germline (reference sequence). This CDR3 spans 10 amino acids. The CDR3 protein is CASMGETQYF. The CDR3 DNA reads TGTGCCAGCATGGGTGAGACCCAGTACTTC.

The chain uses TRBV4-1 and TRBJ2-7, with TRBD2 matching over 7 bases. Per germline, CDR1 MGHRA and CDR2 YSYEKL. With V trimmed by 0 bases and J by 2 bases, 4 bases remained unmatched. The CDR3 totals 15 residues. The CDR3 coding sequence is TGCGCCAGCAGCCAAGATAGCAGCGGGACCTACGAGCAGTACTTC. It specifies CASSQDSSGTYEQYF.

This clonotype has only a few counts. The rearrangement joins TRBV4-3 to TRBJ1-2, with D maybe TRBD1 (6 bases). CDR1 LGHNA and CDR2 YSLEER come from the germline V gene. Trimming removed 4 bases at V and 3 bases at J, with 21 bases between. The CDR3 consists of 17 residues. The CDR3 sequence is CASSPLKGGEGDYGYTF. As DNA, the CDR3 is TGCGCCAGCAGCCCTTTAAAGGGGGGAGAGGGCGACTATGGCTACACCTTC.

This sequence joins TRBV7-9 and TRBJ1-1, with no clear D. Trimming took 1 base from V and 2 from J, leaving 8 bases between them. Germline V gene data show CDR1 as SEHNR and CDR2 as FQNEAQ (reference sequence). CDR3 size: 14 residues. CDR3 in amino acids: CASSLEAANTEAFF. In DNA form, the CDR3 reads TGTGCCAGCAGCTTAGAGGCAGCAAACACTGAAGCTTTCTTT.

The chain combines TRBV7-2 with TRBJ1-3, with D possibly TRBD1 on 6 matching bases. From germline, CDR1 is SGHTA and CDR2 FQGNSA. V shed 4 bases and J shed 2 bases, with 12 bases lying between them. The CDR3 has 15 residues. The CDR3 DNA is TGTGCCAGCAGCTACGGGGGCGCGGCTGGAAACACCATATATTTT. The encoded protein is CASSYGGAAGNTIYF.

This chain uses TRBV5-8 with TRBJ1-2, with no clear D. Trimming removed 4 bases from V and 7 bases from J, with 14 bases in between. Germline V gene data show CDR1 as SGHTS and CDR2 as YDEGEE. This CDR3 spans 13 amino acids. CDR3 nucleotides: TGTGCCAGCAGCCCGACGATCTCGGGTGGCTACACCTTC. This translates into CASSPTISGGYTF.

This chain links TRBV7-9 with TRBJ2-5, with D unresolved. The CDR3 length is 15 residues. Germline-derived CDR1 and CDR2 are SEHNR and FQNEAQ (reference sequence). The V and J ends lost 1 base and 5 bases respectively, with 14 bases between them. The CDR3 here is CASSLEGFDKETQYF. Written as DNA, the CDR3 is TGTGCCAGCAGCTTAGAAGGGTTCGATAAGGAGACCCAGTACTTC.

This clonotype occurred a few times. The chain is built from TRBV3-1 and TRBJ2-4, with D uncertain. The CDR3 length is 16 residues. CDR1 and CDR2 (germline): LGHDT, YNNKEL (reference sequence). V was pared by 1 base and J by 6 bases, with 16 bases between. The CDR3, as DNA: TGTGCCAGCAGCCAAGTCGCCCCGGCCTCCGGAAACATTCAGTACTTC. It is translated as CASSQVAPASGNIQYF.

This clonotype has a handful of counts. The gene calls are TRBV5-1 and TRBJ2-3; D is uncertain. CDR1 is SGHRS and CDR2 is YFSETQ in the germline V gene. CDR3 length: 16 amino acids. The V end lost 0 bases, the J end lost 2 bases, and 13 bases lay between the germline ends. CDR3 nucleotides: TGCGCCAGCAGCTTGGAGGTCTCAGGTTCCACAGATACGCAGTATTTT. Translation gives CASSLEVSGSTDTQYF. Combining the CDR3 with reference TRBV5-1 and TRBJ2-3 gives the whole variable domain KAGVTQTPRYLIKTRGQQVTLSCSPISGHRSVSWYQQTPGQGLQFLFEYFSETQRNKGNFPGRFSGRQFSNSRSEMNVSTLELGDSALYLCASSLEVSGSTDTQYFGPGTRLTVL.

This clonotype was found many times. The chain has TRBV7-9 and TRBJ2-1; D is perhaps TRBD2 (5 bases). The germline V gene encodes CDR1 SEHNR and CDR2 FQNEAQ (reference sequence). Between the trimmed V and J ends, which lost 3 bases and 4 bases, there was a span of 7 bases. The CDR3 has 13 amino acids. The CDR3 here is CASSFEGYNEQFF. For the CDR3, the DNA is TGTGCCAGCAGCTTCGAGGGATACAATGAGCAGTTCTTC.

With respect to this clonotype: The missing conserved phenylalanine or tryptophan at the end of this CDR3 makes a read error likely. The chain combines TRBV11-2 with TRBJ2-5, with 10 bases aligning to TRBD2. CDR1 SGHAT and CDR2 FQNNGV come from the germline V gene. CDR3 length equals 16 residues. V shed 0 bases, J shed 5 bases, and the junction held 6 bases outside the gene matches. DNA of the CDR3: TGTGCCAGCAGCTTAGATCTAGCGGGGGAGCGGGAGACCCAGTACCTC. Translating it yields CASSLDLAGERETQYL.

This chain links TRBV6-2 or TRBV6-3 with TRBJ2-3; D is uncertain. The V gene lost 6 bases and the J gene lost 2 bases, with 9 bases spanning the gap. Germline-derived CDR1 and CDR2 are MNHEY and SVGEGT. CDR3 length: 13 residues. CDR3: CASSRTYTDTQYF. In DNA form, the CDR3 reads TGTGCCAGCAGCCGGACGTACACAGATACGCAGTATTTT.

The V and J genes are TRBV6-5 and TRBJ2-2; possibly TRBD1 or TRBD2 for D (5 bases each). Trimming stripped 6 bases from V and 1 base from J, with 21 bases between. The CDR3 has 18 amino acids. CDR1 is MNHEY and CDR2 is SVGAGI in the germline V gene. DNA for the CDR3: TGTGCCAGCAGCTATCAAGAGAGGGGCCCGGGGAACACCGGGGAGCTGTTTTTT. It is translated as CASSYQERGPGNTGELFF.

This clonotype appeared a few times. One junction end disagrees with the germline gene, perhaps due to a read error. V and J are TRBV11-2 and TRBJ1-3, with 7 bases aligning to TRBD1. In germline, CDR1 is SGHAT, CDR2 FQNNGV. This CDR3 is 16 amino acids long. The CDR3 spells CASSLAYRGSGNAIYF. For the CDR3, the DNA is TGTGCCAGCAGCTTAGCGTACAGGGGCTCTGGAAACGCCATATATTTT.

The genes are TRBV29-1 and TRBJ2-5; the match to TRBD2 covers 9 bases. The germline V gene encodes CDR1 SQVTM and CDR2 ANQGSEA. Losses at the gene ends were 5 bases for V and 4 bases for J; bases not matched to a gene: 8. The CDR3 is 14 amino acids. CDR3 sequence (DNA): TGCAGCGTTAACCGCGGGAGGGCCGGAGAGACCCAGTACTTC. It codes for CSVNRGRAGETQYF.

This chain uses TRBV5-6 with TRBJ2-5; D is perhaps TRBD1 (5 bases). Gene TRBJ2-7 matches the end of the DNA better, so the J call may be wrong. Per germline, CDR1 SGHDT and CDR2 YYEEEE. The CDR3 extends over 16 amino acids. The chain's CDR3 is CASSLVLGPSSYEQYF. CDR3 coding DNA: TGTGCCAGCAGCTTGGTGTTGGGGCCGAGCTCCTACGAGCAGTACTTC.

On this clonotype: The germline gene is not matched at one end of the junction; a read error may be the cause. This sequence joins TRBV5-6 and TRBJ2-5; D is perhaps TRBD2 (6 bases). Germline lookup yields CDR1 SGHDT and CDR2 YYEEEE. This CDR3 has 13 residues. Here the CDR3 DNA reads TGTGTCAGCAGTTGGCGGGGAACGGAGACCCAGTACTTC. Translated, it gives CVSSWRGTETQYF.

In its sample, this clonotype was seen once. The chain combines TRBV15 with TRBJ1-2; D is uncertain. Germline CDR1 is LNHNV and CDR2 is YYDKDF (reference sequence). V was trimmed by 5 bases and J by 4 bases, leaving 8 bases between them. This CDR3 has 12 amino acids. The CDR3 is CATSPSLYGYTF. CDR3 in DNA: TGTGCCACCAGCCCCAGTCTCTATGGCTACACCTTC.